The clone carrying this T cell receptor beta chain was observed a few times. This record comes from a study of T-cell reconstitution after alpha-beta-depleted transplantation in children. CDR1 is SGHVS, CDR2 FQNEAQ, per germline. The V end was cut by 0 bases, the J end by 4 bases, with 15 bases between. The length of the CDR3 is 16 residues. TCRbeta library preparation incorporated unique molecular identifiers. TCRdb called the PCR reads again in MiXCR, with one record for every CDR3 protein. The table records just over 950,000 distinct CDR3 sequences, roughly 29% of them present only once. The receptor was derived from a boy younger than two who had a stem cell transplant for SCID, so the T cells may come from the graft donor. The starting material was PBMCs, mostly from graft donor cells, obtained 360 days after TCRalphabeta/CD19-depleted stem cell transplant. The chain carries TRBV7-8 and TRBJ1-2; D uncertain. The CDR3 sequence is CASSLAPPASTYGYTF. For the CDR3, the DNA is TGTGCCAGCAGCTTAGCCCCCCCGGCCTCTACCTATGGCTACACCTTC.